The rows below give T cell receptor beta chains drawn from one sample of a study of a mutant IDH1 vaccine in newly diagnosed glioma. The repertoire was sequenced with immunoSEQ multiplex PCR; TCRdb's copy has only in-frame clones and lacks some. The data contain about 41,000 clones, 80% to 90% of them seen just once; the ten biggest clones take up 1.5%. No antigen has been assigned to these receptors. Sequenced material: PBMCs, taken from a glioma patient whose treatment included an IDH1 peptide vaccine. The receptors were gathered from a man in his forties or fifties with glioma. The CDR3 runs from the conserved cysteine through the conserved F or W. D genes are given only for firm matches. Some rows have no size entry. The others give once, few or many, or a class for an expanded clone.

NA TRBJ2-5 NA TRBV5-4 TGTGCCAGCAGCCCTAAAACCCGGGGGCCCCAAGAGACCCAGTACTTC CASSPKTRGPQETQYF
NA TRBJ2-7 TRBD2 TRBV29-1 TGCAGCGTCTTTTTGTTGGGGGGAGCGGGAGAGGAACTCTACGAGCAGTACTTC CSVFLLGGAGEELYEQYF
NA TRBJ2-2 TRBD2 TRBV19 TGTGCCAGTATGGCCCGACTAGCGGGAGGGGCCGGGGAGCTGTTTTTT CASMARLAGGAGELFF
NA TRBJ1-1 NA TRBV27 TGTGCCAGCAGTTTATCGTGGGGGTATGGCACTGAAGCTTTCTTT CASSLSWGYGTEAFF
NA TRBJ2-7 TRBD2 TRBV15 TGTGCCACCATTCTAGCGGCCACCTACGAGCAGTACTTC CATILAATYEQYF
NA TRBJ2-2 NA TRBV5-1 TGCGCCAGCGGGTCCAGCGTCAACACCGGGGAGCTGTTTTTT CASGSSVNTGELFF
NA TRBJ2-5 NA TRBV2 TGTGCCAGCAGTGCCAGGGCAGGGACGGAGACCCAGTACTTC CASSARAGTETQYF
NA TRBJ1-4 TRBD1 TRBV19 TGTGCCAGTAGTATAATAGGGACAGGATCAACTAATGAAAAACTGTTTTTT CASSIIGTGSTNEKLFF
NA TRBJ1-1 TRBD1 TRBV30 TGTGCCTGGAGTTTGACAGGGAAGAACACTGAAGCTTTCTTT CAWSLTGKNTEAFF
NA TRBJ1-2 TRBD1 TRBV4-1 TGCGCCAGCAGCCAAGACCGGACAGGCGCCATTTTAGCTAACTATGGCTACACCTTC CASSQDRTGAILANYGYTF
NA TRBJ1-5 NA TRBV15 TGTGCCACAGGTCGGGAGGGGGGAGGCAATCAGCCCCAGCATTTT CATGREGGGNQPQHF
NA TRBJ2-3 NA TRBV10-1 TGCGCCAGCAGTATCAGCCGGGGGGCGTCTCCGCAGTATTTT CASSISRGASPQYF
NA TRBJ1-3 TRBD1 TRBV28 TGTGCCAGCAGTTCCACAAGCCAGGGGGCTGGAAACACCATATATTTT CASSSTSQGAGNTIYF
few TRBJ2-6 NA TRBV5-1 TGCGCCAGCAGCTTGGAAGGCCGGGGCTCTGGGGCCAACGTCCTGACTTTC CASSLEGRGSGANVLTF
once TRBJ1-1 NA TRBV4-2 TGTGCCAGCCGCGAATCGGCAGCGAACACTGAAGCTTTCTTT CASRESAANTEAFF
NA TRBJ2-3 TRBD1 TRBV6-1 TGTGCCAGCAGTGAGGGACAGGGGGCAGATACGCAGTATTTT CASSEGQGADTQYF
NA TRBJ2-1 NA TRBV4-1 TGCGCCAGCAGCCAAGAGAGCTCCTACAATGAGCAGTTCTTC CASSQESSYNEQFF
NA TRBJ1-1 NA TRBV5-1 TGCGCCAGCAGCTTAGGCTACAGCAGCATGAACACTGAAGCTTTCTTT CASSLGYSSMNTEAFF
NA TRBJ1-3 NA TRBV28 TGTGCCAGCAGTTTTCAAGGGTACGGAAACACCATATATTTT CASSFQGYGNTIYF
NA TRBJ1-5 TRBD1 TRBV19 TGTGCCAGTCGCTTTGGACAGGGCACCAATCAGCCCCAGCATTTT CASRFGQGTNQPQHF
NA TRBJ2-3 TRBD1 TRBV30 TGTGCCTGGAGAGACAGGGGAAGCACAGATACGCAGTATTTT CAWRDRGSTDTQYF
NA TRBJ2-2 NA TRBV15 TGTGCCACCACCATTCGGGTAGCCCAAGACGGGGAGCTGTTTTTT CATTIRVAQDGELFF
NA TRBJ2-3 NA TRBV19 TGTGCCAGTAGTGTCCGGCACACAGATACGCAGTATTTT CASSVRHTDTQYF
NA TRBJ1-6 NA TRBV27 TGTGCCAGCAGCCAGAGGTCAGGACAGAGCTTTTCACCCCTCCACTTT CASSQRSGQSFSPLHF
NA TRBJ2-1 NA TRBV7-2 TGTGCCAGCAGCTTAGGGCAGGGCAATGAGCAGTTCTTC CASSLGQGNEQFF
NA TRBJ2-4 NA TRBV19 TGTGCCAGTAGTACACAGGGAAGGGGGGACATTCAGTACTTC CASSTQGRGDIQYF
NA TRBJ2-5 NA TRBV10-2 TGCGCCAGCAGTGAGAGGGTGGCCAGAAAAGAGACCCAGTACTTC CASSERVARKETQYF
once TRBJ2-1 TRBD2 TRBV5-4 TGTGCCAGCAGCTTCGGGGGGTCCCCCTCCTACAATGAGCAGTTCTTC CASSFGGSPSYNEQFF
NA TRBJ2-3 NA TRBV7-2 TGTGCCAGCAGCCCCGGACTGAGCACAGATACGCAGTATTTT CASSPGLSTDTQYF
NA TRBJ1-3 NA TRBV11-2 TGTGCCAGCAGCCCCCTAGCGGCTGGAAACACCATATATTTT CASSPLAAGNTIYF
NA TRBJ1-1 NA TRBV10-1 TGCGCCAGTGCCCGACAGGCCCACACTGAAGCTTTCTTT CASARQAHTEAFF
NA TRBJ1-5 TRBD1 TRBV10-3 TGTGCCATCAGTGAGTCAATGGGACAGGGGAGCCAGCCCCAGCATTTT CAISESMGQGSQPQHF
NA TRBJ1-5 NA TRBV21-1 TGTGCCAGCAGCAAATCCCGAAAGGGCAGGGCAGGGAGCAATCAGCCCCAGCATTTT CASSKSRKGRAGSNQPQHF
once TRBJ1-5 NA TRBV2 TGTGCCAGCAGGGGGGACAGCAATCAGCCCCAGCATTTT CASRGDSNQPQHF
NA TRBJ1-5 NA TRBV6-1 TGTGCCAGCAGTGAAGCGCCGGGGAGCAATCAGCCCCAGCATTTT CASSEAPGSNQPQHF
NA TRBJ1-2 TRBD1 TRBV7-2 TGTGCCAGCAGCTTAGGCGGGACAGGGGGCGGTGGCTACACCTTC CASSLGGTGGGGYTF
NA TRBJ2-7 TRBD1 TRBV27 TGTGCCAGCAGTTTCCGGGACAGCTCCTACGAGCAGTACTTC CASSFRDSSYEQYF
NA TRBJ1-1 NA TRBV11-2 TGTGCCAGCAGCTTAGGGCCGGGGTTAGGCACTGAAGCTTTCTTT CASSLGPGLGTEAFF
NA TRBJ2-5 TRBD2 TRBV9 TGTGCCAGCAGCGTAACGGCGTTTAGCGGGGGGCAAGAGACCCAGTACTTC CASSVTAFSGGQETQYF
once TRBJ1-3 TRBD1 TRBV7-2 TGTGCCAGCAGGACCGCGGGGGACAGGGGTGGAAACACCATATATTTT CASRTAGDRGGNTIYF
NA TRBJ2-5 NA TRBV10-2 TGCGCCAGCAGTGAGCCGACTAGGGGGAAAGAGACCCAGTACTTC CASSEPTRGKETQYF
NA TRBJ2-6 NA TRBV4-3 TGCGCCAGCAGCCATATCCGGGACACCGGCTCTGGGGCCAACGTCCTGACTTTC CASSHIRDTGSGANVLTF
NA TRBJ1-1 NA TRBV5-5 TGTGCCAGCAGCTTATACGGTGGGATGAACACTGAAGCTTTCTTT CASSLYGGMNTEAFF
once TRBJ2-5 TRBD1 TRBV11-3 TGTGCCAGCAGCCTCGGGACAGGGTTTCGCGAGACCCAGTACTTC CASSLGTGFRETQYF
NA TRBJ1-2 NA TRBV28 TGTGCCAGCAGTTTTCTTTGGCATGGCTACACCTTC CASSFLWHGYTF
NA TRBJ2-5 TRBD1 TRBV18 TGTGCCAGCTCACCACCGACAGGGGAAGAGACCCAGTACTTC CASSPPTGEETQYF
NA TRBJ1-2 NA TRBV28 TGTGCCAGCAGGTTACGGGGGGGGGACCCCAAGAACTATGGCTACACCTTC CASRLRGGDPKNYGYTF
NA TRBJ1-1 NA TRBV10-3 TGTGCCACTAGGAAGGGCAGCATGAACACTGAAGCTTTCTTT CATRKGSMNTEAFF
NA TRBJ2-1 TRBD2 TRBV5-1 TGCGCCAGCAGCTTGGGAGCGGGAGTGTACAATGAGCAGTTCTTC CASSLGAGVYNEQFF
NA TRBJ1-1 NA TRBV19 TGTGCCAGTAGTATAGGGGACAAGAACACTGAAGCTTTCTTT CASSIGDKNTEAFF
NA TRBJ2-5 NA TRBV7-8 TGTGCCAGCAGCCATACCTCCACCCAAGAGACCCAGTACTTC CASSHTSTQETQYF
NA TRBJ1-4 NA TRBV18 TGTGCCAGCTCACGGCCGGACGGCGAAAAACTGTTTTTT CASSRPDGEKLFF
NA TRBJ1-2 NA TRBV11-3 TGTGCCAGCAGCTTATCCGGCTATGGCTACACCTTC CASSLSGYGYTF